Listed below are T cell receptor beta chains from one sample, sequenced in a study of patients and donors after allogeneic stem cell transplantation. TCRdb re-called the RT-PCR reads with MiXCR, one entry per CDR3 protein. The sample shows about 960,000 distinct CDR3 sequences, 15% to 20% of them seen only once. Sequencing was done on a sample of blood, either unsorted or a sorted T cell fraction (not recorded which). The receptors stem from a human donor who was either an allogeneic HSCT recipient or a stem cell or donor lymphocyte infusion donor (not recorded which). It is not recorded whose cells these are; they may come from a transplant donor. Each CDR3 is given with its conserved first and last residue. Fields, in order: V gene, D gene, J gene, clone size, CDR3 protein, CDR3 DNA. A D gene is named only where the DNA matches it firmly. Not every row has a clone size; where given, it reads once, few, many or a size class.

V gene: TRBV11-2
D gene: TRBD2
J gene: TRBJ2-3
clone size: few
CDR3 protein: CASSQRGGQGWTGTQYF
CDR3 DNA: TGTGCCAGCAGCCAACGGGGGGGGCAGGGGTGGACTGGTACGCAGTATTTT

V gene: TRBV4-2
D gene: .
J gene: TRBJ2-1
clone size: many
CDR3 protein: CASSQKLSNEQFF
CDR3 DNA: TGTGCCAGCAGCCAAAAACTATCCAATGAGCAGTTCTTC

V gene: TRBV7-3
D gene: .
J gene: TRBJ2-1
clone size: .
CDR3 protein: CASSPVSGYEQFF
CDR3 DNA: TGTGCCAGCAGCCCCGTTAGCGGCTACGAGCAGTTCTTC

V gene: TRBV7-6
D gene: TRBD1
J gene: TRBJ2-3
clone size: many
CDR3 protein: CASSLGSGQTDTQYF
CDR3 DNA: TGTGCCAGCAGCTTAGGGTCGGGACAGACAGATACGCAGTATTTT

V gene: TRBV4-3
D gene: TRBD2
J gene: TRBJ2-1
clone size: few
CDR3 protein: CASSQEPSGRAGNEQFF
CDR3 DNA: TGCGCCAGCAGCCAAGAACCTAGCGGACGGGCAGGCAATGAGCAGTTCTTC

V gene: TRBV24-1
D gene: TRBD2
J gene: TRBJ2-3
clone size: .
CDR3 protein: CATSDPRTSGNTQYF
CDR3 DNA: TGTGCCACCAGTGATCCCCGGACTAGCGGTAATACGCAGTATTTT

V gene: TRBV12-3/TRBV12-4
D gene: .
J gene: TRBJ1-4
clone size: many
CDR3 protein: CASSLWEWGRGYEKLFF
CDR3 DNA: TGTGCCAGCAGTTTATGGGAATGGGGGAGGGGATATGAAAAACTGTTTTTT

V gene: TRBV27
D gene: TRBD1
J gene: TRBJ2-7
clone size: few
CDR3 protein: CASSLIQGAYEQYF
CDR3 DNA: TGTGCCAGCAGTTTAATACAGGGGGCCTACGAGCAGTACTTC

V gene: TRBV20-1
D gene: .
J gene: TRBJ1-6
clone size: few
CDR3 protein: CSARDPGRDNSPLHF
CDR3 DNA: TGCAGTGCTAGAGATCCGGGACGGGATAATTCACCCCTCCACTTT

V gene: TRBV6-5
D gene: .
J gene: TRBJ2-3
clone size: .
CDR3 protein: CASSYFPSTDTQYF
CDR3 DNA: TGTGCCAGCAGTTACTTTCCCTCCACAGATACGCAGTATTTT

V gene: TRBV30
D gene: .
J gene: TRBJ1-5
clone size: .
CDR3 protein: CAWRLQGGRNQPQHF
CDR3 DNA: TGTGCCTGGAGACTTCAGGGTGGGCGCAATCAGCCCCAGCATTTT

V gene: TRBV7-3
D gene: .
J gene: TRBJ2-3
clone size: few
CDR3 protein: CASSLGAGKETDTQYF
CDR3 DNA: TGTGCCAGCAGCCTTGGGGCAGGGAAGGAGACAGATACGCAGTATTTT

V gene: TRBV12-3/TRBV12-4
D gene: .
J gene: TRBJ2-7
clone size: few
CDR3 protein: CASSLAGKVPYEQYF
CDR3 DNA: TGTGCCAGCAGTTTAGCCGGAAAAGTACCCTACGAGCAGTACTTC

V gene: TRBV6-2/TRBV6-3
D gene: .
J gene: TRBJ2-4
clone size: .
CDR3 protein: CASSSAPTGGSGNIQYF
CDR3 DNA: TGTGCCAGCAGTTCCGCACCCACGGGTGGGTCTGGGAACATTCAGTACTTC

V gene: TRBV28
D gene: .
J gene: TRBJ1-2
clone size: few
CDR3 protein: CASSSTPQFGGYTF
CDR3 DNA: TGTGCCAGCAGTTCTACCCCACAATTTGGGGGCTACACCTTC

V gene: TRBV12-3/TRBV12-4
D gene: .
J gene: TRBJ2-1
clone size: .
CDR3 protein: CASSFLAVATNEQFF
CDR3 DNA: TGTGCCAGCAGTTTCTTAGCGGTTGCCACCAATGAGCAGTTCTTC

V gene: TRBV6-1
D gene: TRBD1
J gene: TRBJ1-1
clone size: few
CDR3 protein: CASMKGQGNTEAFF
CDR3 DNA: TGTGCCAGCATGAAGGGACAGGGTAACACTGAAGCTTTCTTT

V gene: TRBV6-5
D gene: .
J gene: TRBJ1-3
clone size: .
CDR3 protein: CASSYSKGGPGNTIYF
CDR3 DNA: TGTGCCAGCAGTTACTCGAAGGGGGGGCCTGGAAACACCATATATTTT

V gene: TRBV12-3/TRBV12-4
D gene: TRBD1
J gene: TRBJ2-6
clone size: .
CDR3 protein: CASKPGQGVSGANVLTF
CDR3 DNA: TGTGCCAGCAAACCGGGACAGGGCGTCTCTGGGGCCAACGTCCTGACTTTC

V gene: TRBV6-5
D gene: TRBD2
J gene: TRBJ2-5
clone size: .
CDR3 protein: CASSWGWGGEETQYF
CDR3 DNA: TGTGCCAGCAGTTGGGGGTGGGGAGGGGAAGAGACCCAGTACTTC

V gene: TRBV5-1
D gene: TRBD2
J gene: TRBJ2-1
clone size: .
CDR3 protein: CASSPKGTSGGYNEQFF
CDR3 DNA: TGCGCCAGCAGCCCCAAAGGGACTAGCGGGGGCTACAATGAGCAGTTCTTC

V gene: TRBV5-1
D gene: TRBD1
J gene: TRBJ2-7
clone size: few
CDR3 protein: CASSGLQGAIYEQYF
CDR3 DNA: TGCGCCAGCAGCGGACTACAGGGGGCGATCTACGAGCAGTACTTC

V gene: TRBV7-9
D gene: .
J gene: TRBJ2-7
clone size: many
CDR3 protein: CASSPLGTYEQYF
CDR3 DNA: TGTGCCAGCAGCCCCTTGGGGACCTACGAGCAGTACTTC

V gene: TRBV20-1
D gene: .
J gene: TRBJ1-2
clone size: .
CDR3 protein: CSARTPNYGYTF
CDR3 DNA: TGCAGTGCTAGAACACCTAACTATGGCTACACCTTC

V gene: TRBV12-3/TRBV12-4
D gene: .
J gene: TRBJ1-2
clone size: .
CDR3 protein: CASSRRVGRGYGYTF
CDR3 DNA: TGTGCCAGCAGCCGCCGGGTGGGGCGGGGCTATGGCTACACCTTC

V gene: TRBV12-3/TRBV12-4
D gene: .
J gene: TRBJ2-7
clone size: many
CDR3 protein: CASSFRQASYEQYF
CDR3 DNA: TGTGCCAGCAGTTTCCGACAGGCCTCCTACGAGCAGTACTTC

V gene: TRBV5-1
D gene: TRBD2
J gene: TRBJ2-2
clone size: .
CDR3 protein: CASQLAGRATGELFF
CDR3 DNA: TGCGCCAGCCAACTAGCGGGACGGGCCACCGGGGAGCTGTTTTTT

V gene: TRBV10-3
D gene: TRBD2
J gene: TRBJ2-1
clone size: few
CDR3 protein: CAISGTSGRSSYNEQFF
CDR3 DNA: TGTGCCATCAGTGGGACTAGCGGAAGGAGCTCCTACAATGAGCAGTTCTTC

V gene: TRBV20-1
D gene: .
J gene: TRBJ2-1
clone size: few
CDR3 protein: CSARATTNNEQFF
CDR3 DNA: TGCAGTGCTAGAGCCACTACGAACAATGAGCAGTTCTTC

V gene: TRBV5-5
D gene: TRBD2
J gene: TRBJ2-3
clone size: few
CDR3 protein: CASSLLVTSRSGDTQYF
CDR3 DNA: TGTGCCAGCAGCTTACTTGTGACTAGCCGGTCCGGGGATACGCAGTATTTT

V gene: TRBV5-6
D gene: .
J gene: TRBJ2-7
clone size: .
CDR3 protein: CASSEGGRTYEQYF
CDR3 DNA: TGTGCCAGCAGCGAGGGGGGGAGGACCTACGAGCAGTACTTC